This TCR beta chain was recovered during a study of blood T cell repertoires in COVID-19. Study overall: Material from acute and convalescent COVID-19 was sourced from the United States, Italy and Spain. Sample material is recorded as cDNA or gDNA derived from T cells, B-cell-depleted T cells, or PBMCs.

Seattle patient enrollment occurred during active infection, with longitudinal follow-up thereafter. Per the study methods: Estimated nucleated cell counts came from reference gene primer amplification. The repertoire was sequenced with immunoSEQ multiplex PCR; TCRdb's copy has only in-frame clones and lacks some. The V and J calls and clone size are taken from that table; D and trimming were inferred from the DNA. In the table there are around 300,000 clones, 90% of which are singletons. Germline CDR1 reads MNHEY; CDR2 reads SMNVEV (reference sequence). The CDR3 sequence is 15 residues long. V lost 5 bases and J lost 0; bases outside the gene matches: 7.

The chain links TRBV27 to TRBJ2-7; 7 positions agree with TRBD1. The receptor was isolated from a woman aged 45-60 years with COVID-19, enrolled during active disease. Sequenced: peripheral blood. The CDR3 here is CASSPLGGGSYEQYF. The CDR3 DNA reads TGTGCCAGCAGTCCCCTAGGGGGCGGCTCCTACGAGCAGTACTTC.